This T cell receptor (beta chain) originates from a study of T-cell memory formation after mild COVID-19. The CDR3 is 11 amino acids. The V gene's germline CDR1 is DFQATT and CDR2 SNEGSKA (reference sequence). V shed 6 bases and J shed 6 bases, with 11 bases lying between them. TCRdb reanalysed the 5' RACE reads using MiXCR and keeps one entry per CDR3 protein. The table records more than 300,000 distinct CDR3 sequences, around a fifth of them present only once. The TCR sequence derives from a man between 18 and 35 years old who had mild COVID-19 (a few samples of this study predate the infection). Cell type and time point are not known. Sequenced sample: PBMCs or a T cell subset sorted from them (not recorded which). The V and J genes are TRBV20-1 and TRBJ2-5; no firm D call. The DNA for the CDR3 is TGCAGTGCAACCGGGCGTCAGACCCAGTACTTC. This gives the protein CSATGRQTQYF.